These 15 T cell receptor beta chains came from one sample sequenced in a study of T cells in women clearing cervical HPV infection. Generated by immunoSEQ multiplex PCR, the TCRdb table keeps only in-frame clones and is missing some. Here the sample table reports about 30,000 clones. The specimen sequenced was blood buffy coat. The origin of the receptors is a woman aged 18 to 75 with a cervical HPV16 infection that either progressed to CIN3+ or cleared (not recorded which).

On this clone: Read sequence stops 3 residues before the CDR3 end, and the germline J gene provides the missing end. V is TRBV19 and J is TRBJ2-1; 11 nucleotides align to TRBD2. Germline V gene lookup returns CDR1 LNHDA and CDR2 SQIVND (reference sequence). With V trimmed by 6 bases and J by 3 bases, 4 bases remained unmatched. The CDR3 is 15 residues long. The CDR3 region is CASSQLAGGYNEQFF. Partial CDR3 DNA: TGTGCCAGTAGCCAGCTAGCGGGGGGCTACAATGAG.

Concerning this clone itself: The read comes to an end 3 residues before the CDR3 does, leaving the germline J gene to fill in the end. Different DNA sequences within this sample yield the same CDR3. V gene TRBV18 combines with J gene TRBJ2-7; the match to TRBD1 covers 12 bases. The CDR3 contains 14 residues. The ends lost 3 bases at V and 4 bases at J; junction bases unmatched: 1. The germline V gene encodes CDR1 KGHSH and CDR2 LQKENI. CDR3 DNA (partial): TGTGCCAGCTCACCGGGACAGGGGGCTTACGAG. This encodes CASSPGQGAYE. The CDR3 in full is CASSPGQGAYEQYF.

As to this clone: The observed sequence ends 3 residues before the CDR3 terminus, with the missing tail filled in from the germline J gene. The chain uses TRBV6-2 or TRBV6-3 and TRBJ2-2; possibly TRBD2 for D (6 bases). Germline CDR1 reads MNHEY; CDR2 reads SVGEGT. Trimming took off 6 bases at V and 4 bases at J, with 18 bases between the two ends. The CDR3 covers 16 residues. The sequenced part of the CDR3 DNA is TGTGCCAGCAGCGACCCCGGCCCAGCGGGCACCGGGGAG. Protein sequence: CASSDPGPAGTGE. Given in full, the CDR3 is CASSDPGPAGTGELFF.

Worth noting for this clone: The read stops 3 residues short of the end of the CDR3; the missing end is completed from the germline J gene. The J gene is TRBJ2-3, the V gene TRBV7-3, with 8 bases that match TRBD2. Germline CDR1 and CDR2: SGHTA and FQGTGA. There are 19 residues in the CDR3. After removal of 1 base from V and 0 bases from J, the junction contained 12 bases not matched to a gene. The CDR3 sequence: CASSLKIAGGLASTDTQYF. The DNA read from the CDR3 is TGTGCCAGCAGCTTAAAGATTGCGGGAGGCCTAGCTAGCACAGATACG.

The CDR3 bases that were read are TGTGCCAGCAGTATTAACAGGGGGGCCTACGAG. Translating gives CASSINRGAYE. Given in full, the CDR3 is CASSINRGAYEQYF. V usage is TRBV27 and J usage is TRBJ2-7, with 8 positions matching TRBD1. Coverage ceases 3 residues before the CDR3 finishes, and the germline J gene fills in the end. The CDR3 is 14 amino acids. J gave up 2 bases and V 5 bases, and 5 bases lay outside the gene matches. Germline CDR1 MNHEY, CDR2 SMNVEV (reference sequence).

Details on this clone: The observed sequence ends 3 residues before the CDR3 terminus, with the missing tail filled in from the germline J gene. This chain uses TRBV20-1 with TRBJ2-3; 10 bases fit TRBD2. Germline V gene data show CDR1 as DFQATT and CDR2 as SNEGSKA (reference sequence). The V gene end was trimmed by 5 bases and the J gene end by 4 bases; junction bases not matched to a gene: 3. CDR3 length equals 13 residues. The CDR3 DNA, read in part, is TGCAGTGCTCTAGCGGGAGTTGCAGATACG. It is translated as CSALAGVADT. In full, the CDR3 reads CSALAGVADTQYF.

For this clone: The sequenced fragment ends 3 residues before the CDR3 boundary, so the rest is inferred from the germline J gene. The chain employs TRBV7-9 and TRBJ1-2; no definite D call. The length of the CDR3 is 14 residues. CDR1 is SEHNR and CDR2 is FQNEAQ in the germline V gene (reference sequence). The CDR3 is CASSLAAGDNDYTF. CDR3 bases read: TGTGCCAGCAGCTTAGCCGCGGGAGACAATGAC.

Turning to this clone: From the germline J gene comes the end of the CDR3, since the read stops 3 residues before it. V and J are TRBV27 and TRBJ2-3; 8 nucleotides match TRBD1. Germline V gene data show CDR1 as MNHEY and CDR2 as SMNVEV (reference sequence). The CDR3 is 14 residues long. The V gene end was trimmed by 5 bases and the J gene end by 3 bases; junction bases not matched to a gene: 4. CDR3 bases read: TGTGCCAGCAGTCGGACAGGGATTACAGATACG. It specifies CASSRTGITDT. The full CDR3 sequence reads CASSRTGITDTQYF.

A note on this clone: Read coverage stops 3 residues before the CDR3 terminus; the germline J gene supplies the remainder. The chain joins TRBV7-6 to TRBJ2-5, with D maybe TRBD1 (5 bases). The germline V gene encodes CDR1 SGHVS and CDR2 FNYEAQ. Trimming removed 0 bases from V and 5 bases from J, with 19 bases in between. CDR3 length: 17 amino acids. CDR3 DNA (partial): TGTGCCAGCAGCTTAGCGCTGAGACAGCACCTTCAGGAGACC. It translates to CASSLALRQHLQET. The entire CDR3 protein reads CASSLALRQHLQETQYF.

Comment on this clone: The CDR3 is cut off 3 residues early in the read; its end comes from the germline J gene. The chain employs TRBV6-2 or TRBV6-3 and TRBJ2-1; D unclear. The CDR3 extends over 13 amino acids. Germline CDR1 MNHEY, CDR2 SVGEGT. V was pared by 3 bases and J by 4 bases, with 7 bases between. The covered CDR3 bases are TGTGCCAGCAGTTATTCTATTTACAATGAG. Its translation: CASSYSIYNE. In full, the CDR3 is CASSYSIYNEQFF.

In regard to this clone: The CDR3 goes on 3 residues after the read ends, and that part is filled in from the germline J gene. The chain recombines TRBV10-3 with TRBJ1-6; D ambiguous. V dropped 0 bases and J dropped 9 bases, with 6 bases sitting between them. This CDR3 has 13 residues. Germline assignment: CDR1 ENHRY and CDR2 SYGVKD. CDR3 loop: CAISESKVSPLHF. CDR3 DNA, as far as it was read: TGTGCCATCAGTGAGTCCAAGGTTTCACCC.

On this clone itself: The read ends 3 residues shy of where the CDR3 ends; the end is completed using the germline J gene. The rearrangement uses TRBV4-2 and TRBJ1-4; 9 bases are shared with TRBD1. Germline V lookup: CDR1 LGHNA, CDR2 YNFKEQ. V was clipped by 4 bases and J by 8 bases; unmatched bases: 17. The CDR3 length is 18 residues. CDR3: CASSPKPGQGDSNEKLFF. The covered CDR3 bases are TGTGCCAGCAGCCCAAAACCGGGACAGGGCGATTCAAACGAAAAA.

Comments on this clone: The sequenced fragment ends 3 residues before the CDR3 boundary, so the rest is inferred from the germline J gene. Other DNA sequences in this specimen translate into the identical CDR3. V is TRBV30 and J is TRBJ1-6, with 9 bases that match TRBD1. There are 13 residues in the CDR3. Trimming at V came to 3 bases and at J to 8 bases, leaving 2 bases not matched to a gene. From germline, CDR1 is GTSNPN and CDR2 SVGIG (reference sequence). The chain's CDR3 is CAWRGDRDSPLHF. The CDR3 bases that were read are TGTGCCTGGAGAGGGGACAGGGATTCACCC. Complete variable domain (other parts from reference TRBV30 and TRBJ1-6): SQTIHQWPATLVQPVGSPLSLECTVEGTSNPNLYWYRQAAGRGLQLLFYSVGIGQISSEVPQNLSASRPQDRQFILSSKKLLLSDSGFYLCAWRGDRDSPLHFGNGTRLTVT.

The CDR3 loop is CASSLWGQGAGYTF. The sequenced CDR3 bases are TGTGCCAGCAGCTTGTGGGGACAGGGCGCGGGC. The chain uses TRBV5-4 and TRBJ1-2, with TRBD1 matching 9 bases. Read data end 3 residues before the CDR3 end; the end is taken from the germline J gene. Per germline, CDR1 SGHNT and CDR2 YYREEE (reference sequence). There are 14 residues in the CDR3.

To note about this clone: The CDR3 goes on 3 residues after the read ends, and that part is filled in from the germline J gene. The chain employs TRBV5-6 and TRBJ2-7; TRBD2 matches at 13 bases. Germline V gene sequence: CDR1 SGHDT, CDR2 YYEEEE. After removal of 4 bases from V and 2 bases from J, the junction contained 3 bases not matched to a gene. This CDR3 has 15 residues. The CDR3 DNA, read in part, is TGTGCCAGCAGCCCTGGACTAGCGGGGGCCTACGAG. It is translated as CASSPGLAGAYE. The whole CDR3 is CASSPGLAGAYEQYF.